This T cell receptor beta chain comes out of a study of T cell responses to AZD1222 COVID-19 vaccine. Study at large: Second-dose intervals near 4 or 12 weeks were combined.

Produced via immunoSEQ multiplex PCR; TCRdb's table is partial and in-frame only. The table shows about 140,000 clones, with roughly 84% occurring only once. CDR1 and CDR2 (germline): SGHRS, YFSETQ. The ends were cut back, 2 bases at V and 9 bases at J, with 12 bases in the middle. This CDR3 comprises 13 residues. Sequencing used peripheral blood, obtained on day 0 of AZD1222 vaccination. This receptor was obtained from an adult in good health. This chain connects TRBV5-1 to TRBJ2-1, with D unresolved. The CDR3 nucleotides read TGCGCCAGCAGCTTTAGTGGTGAGTTTGAGCAGTTCTTC. Translation gives CASSFSGEFEQFF.